Ten or more counts support the clone carrying this TCR beta chain. These data originate in a study of T cells in Graves' hyperthyroidism and ophthalmopathy. V dropped 6 bases and J dropped 3 bases, with 14 bases sitting between them. CDR1 is MNHNS, CDR2 SASEGT, per germline. The CDR3 length is 15 residues. Amplified TCR beta CDR3 regions came from RNA transcripts. The HTBI primer set drove a first-round RT-PCR of the TCR CDR3. One entry per CDR3 protein, called by TCRdb with MiXCR from the multiplex PCR reads. The data hold roughly 520,000 distinct CDR3 sequences, with around a quarter observed a single time.

The chain uses TRBV6-1 and TRBJ2-2; D unresolved. The receptor's source is a woman aged 25-40 years with Graves' ophthalmopathy. The sequenced material came from blood. The CDR3 sequence: CASRLRQTHTGELFF. DNA of the CDR3: TGTGCCAGCAGACTTCGGCAGACCCACACCGGGGAGCTGTTTTTT.